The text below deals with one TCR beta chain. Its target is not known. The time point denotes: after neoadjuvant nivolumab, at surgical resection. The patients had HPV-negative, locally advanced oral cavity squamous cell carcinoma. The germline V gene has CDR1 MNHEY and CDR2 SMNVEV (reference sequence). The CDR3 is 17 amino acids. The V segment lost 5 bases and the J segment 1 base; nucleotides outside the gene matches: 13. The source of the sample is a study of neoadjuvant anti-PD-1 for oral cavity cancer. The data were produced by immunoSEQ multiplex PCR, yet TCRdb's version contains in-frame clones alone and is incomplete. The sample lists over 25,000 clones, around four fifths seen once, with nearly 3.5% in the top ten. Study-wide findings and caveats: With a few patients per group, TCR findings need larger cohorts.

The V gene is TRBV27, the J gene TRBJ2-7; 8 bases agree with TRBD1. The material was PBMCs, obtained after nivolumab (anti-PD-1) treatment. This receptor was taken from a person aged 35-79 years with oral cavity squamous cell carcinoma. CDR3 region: CASSRTGTPLTSYEQYF. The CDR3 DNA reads TGTGCCAGCAGTCGGACAGGGACACCGCTGACATCCTACGAGCAGTACTTC.